This entry describes one T cell receptor beta chain. Antigen: not known. The assay was immunoSEQ multiplex PCR, and TCRdb's table has in-frame clones only and misses some. This table has around 610,000 clones, approximately 96% appearing once. CD8 cells regarded as naive lacked CD45RO, were positively chosen for CCR7, and omitted terminally differentiated effector memory CD45RA+ cells. This entry comes from a study of shared clonotypes between healthy human individuals. Study results and caveats: Non-shared clonotypes had lower generation probabilities than those shared by all four donors. Genetic and exposure-history diversity was limited by the few donors. Specimens sampled were limited to blood, with tissue repertoires likely differing. Depth of sequencing was expected to influence donor clonotype sharing.

V lost 8 bases and J 8 bases, leaving 19 bases between the germline ends. The CDR3 loop spans 13 amino acids. Germline V CDR1 and CDR2: MDHEN, SYDVKM. The chain uses TRBV28 and TRBJ2-7, with no clear D. Sequencing was done on a sample of naive CD8+ T cells sorted from blood. The sequence was collected from a woman in her twenties or thirties in good health. The CDR3: CASGSRFQGQQYF. In DNA form, the CDR3 reads TGTGCCAGCGGGTCGAGATTTCAAGGGCAGCAGTACTTC.